The 17 T cell receptor beta chains below all came from one sample that was sequenced in a study of identical twins. Using its own MiXCR run on the 5' RACE reads, TCRdb lists one record per CDR3 protein. The sample lists a few hundred thousand distinct CDR3 sequences, roughly 9% occurring once. The sequencing sample was made of naive T cells sorted from blood. The receptors were sampled from a woman between 50 and 59 years old in good health.

The chain couples TRBV24-1 to TRBJ2-2; tentatively, D is TRBD1 (6 bases). Germline CDR1 is KGHDR and CDR2 is SFDVKD. The V end lost 10 bases, the J end lost 15 bases, and 20 bases lay between the germline ends. This CDR3 has 12 residues. Written as DNA, the CDR3 is TGTGCCACACACGGTAATGGGGGACAAGTGTTTTTT. Protein sequence: CATHGNGGQVFF.

The chain recombines TRBV5-1 with TRBJ2-3; D gene ambiguous. From germline, CDR1 is SGHRS and CDR2 YFSETQ. The CDR3 has 15 residues. Trimming stripped 6 bases from V and 6 bases from J, with 20 bases between. CDR3 DNA: TGCGCCAGCACCCCCCCCTCTGGAAGGTGGGATACGCAGTATTTT. Translated, it gives CASTPPSGRWDTQYF.

The V and J genes are TRBV11-2 and TRBJ2-3; either TRBD1 or TRBD2 may fit D (5 bases each). Germline V gene data show CDR1 as SGHAT and CDR2 as FQNNGV. V shed 3 bases and J shed 0 bases, with 16 bases lying between them. This CDR3 is 17 amino acids long. CDR3 coding DNA: TGTGCCAGCAGCTTCGACTATTACAGGAGTAGCACAGATACGCAGTATTTT. Protein: CASSFDYYRSSTDTQYF.

There are a few counts of this clonotype. The rearrangement uses TRBV5-1 and TRBJ2-1; possibly TRBD2 for D (5 bases). Germline V lookup: CDR1 SGHRS, CDR2 YFSETQ. This CDR3 is built from 14 residues. Trimming cost V 4 bases and J 2 bases, with 10 bases left between them. This CDR3 reads CASSGSETYNEQFF. The CDR3 nucleotides are TGCGCCAGCAGCGGTAGCGAAACCTACAATGAGCAGTTCTTC.

This clonotype was counted many times. The chain is built from TRBV3-1 and TRBJ2-7; D call uncertain. CDR3 size: 13 residues. Looked up from germline, CDR1 is LGHDT and CDR2 is YNNKEL (reference sequence). Trimming shortened V by 2 bases and J by 0 bases, and 5 bases separated the two germline ends. In DNA, the CDR3 is TGTGCCAGCAGCCAACGGAGCTCCTACGAGCAGTACTTC. Translating gives CASSQRSSYEQYF.

This chain connects TRBV7-6 to TRBJ1-3; D remains ambiguous. The CDR3 covers 16 residues. V dropped 0 bases and J dropped 0 bases, with 9 bases sitting between them. Germline CDR1 SGHVS, CDR2 FNYEAQ. The CDR3 DNA is TGTGCCAGCAGCTTAGCCGTCGGCGACTCTGGAAACACCATATATTTT. It encodes CASSLAVGDSGNTIYF.

The chain recombines TRBV2 with TRBJ2-1; 14 bases are shared with TRBD2. The trim removed 7 bases at V and 8 bases at J, leaving 7 bases unmatched. The CDR3 has 15 residues. CDR1 SNHLY and CDR2 FYNNEI come from the germline V gene. CDR3 in DNA: TGTGCCAGCACCCGCGGACTAGCGGGAGGCTATGAGCAGTTCTTC. Its protein is CASTRGLAGGYEQFF.

There are many counts of this clonotype. The rearrangement links TRBV7-2 to TRBJ2-1, with a possible D match to TRBD1 (6 bases). CDR1 is SGHTA and CDR2 is FQGNSA in the germline V gene. V was shortened by 6 bases and J by 4 bases, with 16 bases between the two germline ends. CDR3 length: 15 residues. The CDR3 DNA sequence: TGTGCCAGCAGACCACCGGGACAAAAATACAATGAGCAGTTCTTC. Encoded protein: CASRPPGQKYNEQFF.

The chain joins TRBV10-3 to TRBJ2-6, with TRBD1 matching 8 bases. There are 19 residues in the CDR3. CDR1 ENHRY and CDR2 SYGVKD come from the germline V gene. J was trimmed by 0 bases and V by 1 base; bases with no gene match: 8. The CDR3 loop reads CAISEYGQGGSSGANVLTF. DNA of the CDR3: TGTGCCATCAGTGAGTACGGACAGGGTGGGAGCTCTGGGGCCAACGTCCTGACTTTC.

The rearrangement joins TRBV24-1 to TRBJ1-2; the match to TRBD1 covers 10 bases. The CDR3 is made up of 14 amino acids. V shed 4 bases, J shed 7 bases, and the junction held 5 bases outside the gene matches. Germline V gene lookup returns CDR1 KGHDR and CDR2 SFDVKD. The CDR3 protein is CATSDRDRGRGYTF. For the CDR3, the DNA is TGTGCCACCAGTGACAGGGACAGGGGACGTGGCTACACCTTC.

A few counts support this clonotype. The chain links TRBV15 to TRBJ1-1; D is unresolved. Germline V gives CDR1 LNHNV, CDR2 YYDKDF (reference sequence). V lost 0 bases and J lost 11, with 13 bases in between. CDR3 length: 13 residues. The CDR3 DNA is TGTGCCACCAGCAGAGATCAGGTCTCTCGGGCTTTCTTT. Amino acid sequence: CATSRDQVSRAFF.

This clonotype was recorded many times. In DNA, the CDR3 is TGTGCCAGCAGCGCTGCGGGACAGACCTATGGCTACACCTTC. Translated: CASSAAGQTYGYTF. This chain joins TRBV25-1 and TRBJ1-2; 7 bases match TRBD1. Trimming took 6 bases from V and 4 from J; bases not matched to a gene: 8. The CDR3 length is 14 residues. Germline CDR1 and CDR2: MGHDK and SYGVNS.

In its sample, this clonotype was seen many times. The chain has TRBV11-2 and TRBJ2-1; perhaps TRBD2 as D (6 bases). This CDR3 is 15 amino acids long. Germline V CDR1 and CDR2: SGHAT, FQNNGV. The V and J ends lost 5 bases and 12 bases respectively, with 23 bases between them. DNA of the CDR3: TGTGCCAGCAGCCAACAGACTAGATTTGTTAGCGGGCAGTTCTTC. It is translated as CASSQQTRFVSGQFF. The complete variable domain, with remaining parts taken from reference TRBV11-2 and TRBJ2-1, reads EAGVAQSPRYKIIEKRQSVAFWCNPISGHATLYWYQQILGQGPKLLIQFQNNGVVDDSQLPKDRFSAERLKGVDSTLKIQPAKLEDSAVYLCASSQQTRFVSGQFFGPGTRLTVL.

This clonotype was counted a few times. The V gene is TRBV9, the J gene TRBJ1-2, with D hard to call. This CDR3 has 13 residues. V was cut by 0 bases and J by 6 bases, with 9 bases left in between. Germline values: CDR1 SGDLS, CDR2 YYNGEE. The CDR3, as DNA: TGTGCCAGCAGCGTAGCGGGGATAGATGGCTACACCTTC. This encodes CASSVAGIDGYTF.

V and J are TRBV20-1 and TRBJ2-3; a weak D match, TRBD2 (6 bases). The V gene's germline CDR1 is DFQATT and CDR2 SNEGSKA (reference sequence). Trimming shortened V by 2 bases and J by 2 bases, and 14 bases separated the two germline ends. This CDR3 comprises 15 residues. The CDR3 spells CSARRDSSSTDTQYF. DNA of the CDR3: TGCAGTGCTAGAAGGGACTCCAGCTCCACAGATACGCAGTATTTT.

This clonotype showed up many times. The chain recombines TRBV29-1 with TRBJ2-1, with D unresolved. Trimming pared 5 bases from V and 7 bases from J, leaving 15 bases between. The CDR3 is 13 amino acids. Germline V gives CDR1 SQVTM, CDR2 ANQGSEA. CDR3 residues: CSVIDVSRNEQFF. The CDR3 region has the DNA TGCAGCGTTATTGATGTATCTCGGAATGAGCAGTTCTTC.

This chain links TRBV6-5 with TRBJ2-7, with 7 bases fitting TRBD1. Trimming at V came to 2 bases and at J to 7 bases, leaving 2 bases not matched to a gene. The CDR3 runs to 12 residues. Germline-derived CDR1 and CDR2 are MNHEY and SVGAGI. The CDR3 DNA reads TGTGCCAGCAGTTACCCCAGGGGGGAGCAGTACTTC. Translating it yields CASSYPRGEQYF.